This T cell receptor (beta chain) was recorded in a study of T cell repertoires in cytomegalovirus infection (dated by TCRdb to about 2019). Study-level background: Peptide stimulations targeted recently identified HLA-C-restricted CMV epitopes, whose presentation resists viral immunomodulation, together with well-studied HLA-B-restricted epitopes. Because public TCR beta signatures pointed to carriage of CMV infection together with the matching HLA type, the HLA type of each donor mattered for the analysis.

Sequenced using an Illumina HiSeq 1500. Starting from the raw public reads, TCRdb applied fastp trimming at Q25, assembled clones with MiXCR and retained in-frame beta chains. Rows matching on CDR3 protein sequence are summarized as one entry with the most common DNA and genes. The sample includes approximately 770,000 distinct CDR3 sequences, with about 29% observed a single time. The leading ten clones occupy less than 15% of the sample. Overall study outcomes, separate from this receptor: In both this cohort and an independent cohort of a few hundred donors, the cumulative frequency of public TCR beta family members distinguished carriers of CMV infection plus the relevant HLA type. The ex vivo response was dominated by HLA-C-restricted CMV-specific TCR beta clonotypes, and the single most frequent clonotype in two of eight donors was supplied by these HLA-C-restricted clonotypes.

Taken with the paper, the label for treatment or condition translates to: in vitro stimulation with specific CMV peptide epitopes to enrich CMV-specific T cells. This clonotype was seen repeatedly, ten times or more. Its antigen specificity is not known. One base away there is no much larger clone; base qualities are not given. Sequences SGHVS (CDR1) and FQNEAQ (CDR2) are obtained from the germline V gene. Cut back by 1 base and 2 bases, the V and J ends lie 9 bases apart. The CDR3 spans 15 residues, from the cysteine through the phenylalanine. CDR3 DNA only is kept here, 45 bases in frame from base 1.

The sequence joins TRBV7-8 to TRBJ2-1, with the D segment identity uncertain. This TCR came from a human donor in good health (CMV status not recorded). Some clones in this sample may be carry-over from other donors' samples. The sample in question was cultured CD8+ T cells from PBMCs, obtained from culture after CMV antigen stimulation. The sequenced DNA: TGTGCCAGCAGCTTAGTAGGTAGTCCCTACAATGAGCAGTTCTTC. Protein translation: CASSLVGSPYNEQFF.